This T cell receptor beta chain was sequenced for a study of T cell changes during pregnancy in multiple sclerosis. CDR3 length: 12 residues. The V end was cut by 5 bases, the J end by 1 base, with 8 bases between. Per the germline V gene, CDR1 is SQVTM and CDR2 is ANQGSEA. Profiled with immunoSEQ multiplex PCR; TCRdb holds only in-frame clones, not every one. The data contain tens of thousands of clones, 75% to 95% of them singletons. The source is a female donor with multiple sclerosis, enrolled in a pregnancy study. The sample in question was CD4+ T cells from peripheral blood mononuclear cells, obtained before pregnancy. The chain combines TRBV29-1 with TRBJ1-2; D is unresolved. Here the CDR3 reads CSVTEFNYGYTF. DNA of the CDR3: TGCAGCGTTACAGAGTTTAACTATGGCTACACCTTC.